Listed below are T cell receptor beta chains from one sample, sequenced in a study of control samples from healthy donors and cancer patients. The protocol was immunoSEQ multiplex PCR, while the TCRdb copy is restricted to in-frame clones and leaves out a portion. The sample has roughly 64,000 clones; less than 95% are singletons. The sequencing input was PBMCs. Source of these receptors: a woman aged 45-59 years with colorectal cancer. Each CDR3 is given with its conserved first and last residue. The order of the fields is V gene, J gene, D gene, clone size, CDR3 DNA, CDR3 protein. D genes are given only for firm matches. The listing skips clone size in some rows; elsewhere it reads once, few, many or a size class.

v_call: TRBV5-1
j_call: TRBJ1-1
d_call: NA
clone_size: once
cdr3_nt: TGCGCCAGCACACGCGACGGCTTGAACACTGAAGCTTTCTTT
cdr3_aa: CASTRDGLNTEAFF

v_call: TRBV10-3
j_call: TRBJ2-1
d_call: TRBD2
clone_size: NA
cdr3_nt: TGTGCCATCAGTGACAGCGGGATGTACAATGAGCAGTTCTTC
cdr3_aa: CAISDSGMYNEQFF

v_call: TRBV18
j_call: TRBJ1-1
d_call: NA
clone_size: NA
cdr3_nt: TGTGCCAGCTCCCCCGGGCAGACGCTTGAAGCTTTCTTT
cdr3_aa: CASSPGQTLEAFF

v_call: TRBV21-1
j_call: TRBJ1-1
d_call: NA
clone_size: NA
cdr3_nt: TGTGCCAGCAGCAAATGGCCGCGGGACAGGGGCACTGAAGCTTTCTTT
cdr3_aa: CASSKWPRDRGTEAFF

v_call: TRBV7-8
j_call: TRBJ2-1
d_call: NA
clone_size: NA
cdr3_nt: TGTGCCAGCAGCCCTCTAGGGGGGAACTACAATGAGCAGTTCTTC
cdr3_aa: CASSPLGGNYNEQFF

v_call: TRBV19
j_call: TRBJ1-2
d_call: NA
clone_size: NA
cdr3_nt: TGTGCCACCCACGGTCAGGGGCTCTATGGCTACACCTTC
cdr3_aa: CATHGQGLYGYTF

v_call: TRBV19
j_call: TRBJ1-1
d_call: NA
clone_size: NA
cdr3_nt: TGTGCCAGTAGTAACATTGACACTGAAGCTTTCTTT
cdr3_aa: CASSNIDTEAFF

v_call: TRBV9
j_call: TRBJ2-7
d_call: TRBD1
clone_size: NA
cdr3_nt: TGTGCCAGCAGCATGGGACAGGGGGCCTACGAGCAGTACTTC
cdr3_aa: CASSMGQGAYEQYF

v_call: TRBV11-2
j_call: TRBJ1-1
d_call: NA
clone_size: NA
cdr3_nt: TGTGCCAGCACCAGGGACCACACTGAAGCTTTCTTT
cdr3_aa: CASTRDHTEAFF

v_call: TRBV28
j_call: TRBJ2-2
d_call: TRBD2
clone_size: NA
cdr3_nt: TGTGCCAGCAGTCACATAGCGGGAGATCGGACCGGGGAGCTGTTTTTT
cdr3_aa: CASSHIAGDRTGELFF

v_call: TRBV16
j_call: TRBJ2-7
d_call: NA
clone_size: NA
cdr3_nt: TGTGCCAGCAGCCTACGAGGGGGTACGAGCTCCTACGAGCAGTACTTC
cdr3_aa: CASSLRGGTSSYEQYF

v_call: TRBV5-1
j_call: TRBJ1-4
d_call: NA
clone_size: NA
cdr3_nt: TGCGCCAGCAGCTTGGACGTGGAGGAAAAACTGTTTTTT
cdr3_aa: CASSLDVEEKLFF

v_call: TRBV6-5
j_call: TRBJ2-7
d_call: NA
clone_size: NA
cdr3_nt: TGTGCCAGCAGTACCCAACAGGCCTACGAGCAGTACTTC
cdr3_aa: CASSTQQAYEQYF

v_call: TRBV9
j_call: TRBJ1-2
d_call: TRBD1
clone_size: NA
cdr3_nt: TGTGCCAGCAGCGTACGGGACAGGGGGAGTATGTGGGGCTACACCTTC
cdr3_aa: CASSVRDRGSMWGYTF

v_call: TRBV10-3
j_call: TRBJ1-5
d_call: NA
clone_size: NA
cdr3_nt: TGTGCCATCAGTCCAGACAATCAGCCCCAGCATTTT
cdr3_aa: CAISPDNQPQHF

v_call: TRBV2
j_call: TRBJ1-4
d_call: NA
clone_size: NA
cdr3_nt: TGTGCCAGCAGTGAGGGGGCGAACGGGCTGGAAACTAATGAAAAACTGTTTTTT
cdr3_aa: CASSEGANGLETNEKLFF

v_call: TRBV19
j_call: TRBJ1-1
d_call: NA
clone_size: NA
cdr3_nt: TGTGCCAGTAGGGGGGGCTCCGACGGGAACACTGAAGCTTTCTTT
cdr3_aa: CASRGGSDGNTEAFF

v_call: TRBV28
j_call: TRBJ2-1
d_call: TRBD2
clone_size: NA
cdr3_nt: TGTGCCAGCAGCCCCGGGACTAGGCGGTTCTTC
cdr3_aa: CASSPGTRRFF

v_call: TRBV6-1
j_call: TRBJ2-5
d_call: NA
clone_size: NA
cdr3_nt: TGTGCCAGCAGTGAGGGCGGTAGCGGTCGGGAGACCCAGTACTTC
cdr3_aa: CASSEGGSGRETQYF

v_call: TRBV2
j_call: TRBJ2-1
d_call: TRBD2
clone_size: NA
cdr3_nt: TGTGCCAGTACTGCCGGGACTAGCGGGACCAATGAGCAGTTCTTC
cdr3_aa: CASTAGTSGTNEQFF

v_call: TRBV30
j_call: TRBJ2-3
d_call: TRBD2
clone_size: NA
cdr3_nt: TGTGCCTGGAGTGTAAGGAGCGGGAGAGTTGATACGCAGTATTTT
cdr3_aa: CAWSVRSGRVDTQYF

v_call: TRBV11-2
j_call: TRBJ2-1
d_call: TRBD2
clone_size: NA
cdr3_nt: TGTGCCAGCAGCTTTACTAGCGGGAGAGTCCCGTTCTTC
cdr3_aa: CASSFTSGRVPFF

v_call: TRBV19
j_call: TRBJ2-2
d_call: NA
clone_size: NA
cdr3_nt: TGTGCCAGTAGTGGAGTCAGCCCGAACACCGGGGAGCTGTTTTTT
cdr3_aa: CASSGVSPNTGELFF

v_call: TRBV11-1
j_call: TRBJ2-7
d_call: NA
clone_size: NA
cdr3_nt: TGTGCCAGCAGCTTATCGGGGGAAGGGGACGAGCAGTACTTC
cdr3_aa: CASSLSGEGDEQYF

v_call: TRBV2
j_call: TRBJ1-6
d_call: NA
clone_size: NA
cdr3_nt: TGTGCCAGCAGCGGGGGACGGAATAATTCACCCCTCCACTTT
cdr3_aa: CASSGGRNNSPLHF

v_call: TRBV15
j_call: TRBJ1-2
d_call: NA
clone_size: NA
cdr3_nt: TGTGCCACCAGCAGAGATCGGGACCTTTATGGCTACACCTTC
cdr3_aa: CATSRDRDLYGYTF

v_call: TRBV18
j_call: TRBJ1-1
d_call: NA
clone_size: once
cdr3_nt: TGTGCCAGCTCACCACTAGTTATAGACGGGATGAACACTGAAGCTTTCTTT
cdr3_aa: CASSPLVIDGMNTEAFF

v_call: TRBV30
j_call: TRBJ1-6
d_call: TRBD1
clone_size: NA
cdr3_nt: TGTGCCTGGAGTGACAGGGGAATGGCCTATAATTCACCCCTCCACTTT
cdr3_aa: CAWSDRGMAYNSPLHF

v_call: TRBV10-3
j_call: TRBJ1-1
d_call: NA
clone_size: NA
cdr3_nt: TGTGCCATCAGTGTTAATACAGGGTATGGGGACACTGAAGCTTTCTTT
cdr3_aa: CAISVNTGYGDTEAFF

v_call: TRBV2
j_call: TRBJ2-7
d_call: NA
clone_size: NA
cdr3_nt: TGTGCCAGCAGTGAAGCCGGGGTTGGAGGCCACGAGCAGTACTTC
cdr3_aa: CASSEAGVGGHEQYF

v_call: TRBV3-1/TRBV3-2
j_call: TRBJ2-7
d_call: TRBD2
clone_size: NA
cdr3_nt: TGTGCCAGCAGCCAAGAACTAGCGGGAGGGCCGGTCTCCTACGAGCAGTACTTC
cdr3_aa: CASSQELAGGPVSYEQYF

v_call: TRBV5-6
j_call: TRBJ2-3
d_call: NA
clone_size: NA
cdr3_nt: TGTGCCAGCAGCTTGGGCGGGAGCACAGATACGCAGTATTTT
cdr3_aa: CASSLGGSTDTQYF

v_call: TRBV7-9
j_call: TRBJ1-3
d_call: NA
clone_size: NA
cdr3_nt: TGTGCCAGCAGTGGCTCCACCTCTGGAAACACCATATATTTT
cdr3_aa: CASSGSTSGNTIYF

v_call: TRBV6-5
j_call: TRBJ2-7
d_call: NA
clone_size: NA
cdr3_nt: TGTGCCAGCAGTTACTCGGGGAGACCCTACGAGCAGTACTTC
cdr3_aa: CASSYSGRPYEQYF

v_call: TRBV5-1
j_call: TRBJ1-2
d_call: NA
clone_size: NA
cdr3_nt: TGCGCCAGCAGCTTGGCGGTTGAAGGGGCACTCTATGGCTACACCTTC
cdr3_aa: CASSLAVEGALYGYTF

v_call: TRBV2
j_call: TRBJ1-3
d_call: NA
clone_size: once
cdr3_nt: TGTGCCAGCAGTGCGAGTGGAAACACCATATATTTT
cdr3_aa: CASSASGNTIYF

v_call: TRBV5-1
j_call: TRBJ2-5
d_call: TRBD2
clone_size: NA
cdr3_nt: TGCGCCAGCAGCGGCCGAGCGGGGGCCCAAGAGACCCAGTACTTC
cdr3_aa: CASSGRAGAQETQYF

v_call: TRBV28
j_call: TRBJ2-6
d_call: NA
clone_size: NA
cdr3_nt: TGTGCCAGCAGTTTACCGGGGACATTTTCCTCTGGGGCCAACGTCCTGACTTTC
cdr3_aa: CASSLPGTFSSGANVLTF

v_call: TRBV27
j_call: TRBJ1-6
d_call: NA
clone_size: NA
cdr3_nt: TGTGCCAGCAGTTCTAGACCAGGGGTTTCGCGTAATTCACCCCTCCACTTT
cdr3_aa: CASSSRPGVSRNSPLHF

v_call: TRBV14
j_call: TRBJ1-1
d_call: NA
clone_size: NA
cdr3_nt: TGTGCCAGCAGCCTCGGGTTGAACACTGAAGCTTTCTTT
cdr3_aa: CASSLGLNTEAFF

v_call: TRBV12-3/TRBV12-4
j_call: TRBJ1-2
d_call: NA
clone_size: few
cdr3_nt: TGTGCCAGCAGTCCCGACAGAGTCTATGGCTACACCTTC
cdr3_aa: CASSPDRVYGYTF

v_call: TRBV5-1
j_call: TRBJ2-1
d_call: TRBD2
clone_size: NA
cdr3_nt: TGCGCCAGCAGCTACGGACTAGCGGGGGGCCTGGCAACCTACAATGAGCAGTTCTTC
cdr3_aa: CASSYGLAGGLATYNEQFF

v_call: TRBV11-1
j_call: TRBJ1-1
d_call: NA
clone_size: NA
cdr3_nt: TGTGCCAGCAGCCCGAACAGGAACACTGAAGCTTTCTTT
cdr3_aa: CASSPNRNTEAFF

v_call: TRBV6-5
j_call: TRBJ1-5
d_call: NA
clone_size: once
cdr3_nt: TGTGCCAGCCACAGGGTAAGGAATCAGCCCCAGCATTTT
cdr3_aa: CASHRVRNQPQHF

v_call: TRBV19
j_call: TRBJ1-1
d_call: NA
clone_size: NA
cdr3_nt: TGTGCCAGTAGTGCGAGGGGGTCGACTGAAGCTTTCTTT
cdr3_aa: CASSARGSTEAFF

v_call: TRBV7-9
j_call: TRBJ2-1
d_call: NA
clone_size: NA
cdr3_nt: TGTGCCAGCAGCTTACACACCACCCTAACAACCAATGAGCAGTTCTTC
cdr3_aa: CASSLHTTLTTNEQFF

v_call: TRBV29-1
j_call: TRBJ2-7
d_call: NA
clone_size: NA
cdr3_nt: TGCAGCGTTGAAAGCTCCTACGAGCAGTACTTC
cdr3_aa: CSVESSYEQYF

v_call: TRBV5-6
j_call: TRBJ2-1
d_call: TRBD1
clone_size: NA
cdr3_nt: TGTGCCAGCAGCTTGGTCACCGGGACAGGGAGAAATGAGCAGTTCTTC
cdr3_aa: CASSLVTGTGRNEQFF

v_call: TRBV11-2
j_call: TRBJ2-5
d_call: TRBD2
clone_size: once
cdr3_nt: TGTGCCAGCAGCTCCTCAAGGACTAGCGGGAGGGCCCGAGAGACCCAGTACTTC
cdr3_aa: CASSSSRTSGRARETQYF

v_call: TRBV27
j_call: TRBJ1-6
d_call: NA
clone_size: NA
cdr3_nt: TGTGCCAGCAGCCCGCCAAGGAATAATTCACCCCTCCACTTT
cdr3_aa: CASSPPRNNSPLHF

v_call: TRBV10-3
j_call: TRBJ2-1
d_call: NA
clone_size: NA
cdr3_nt: TGTGCCATCAGTGGGGCTACCGAGAACAATGAGCAGTTCTTC
cdr3_aa: CAISGATENNEQFF

v_call: TRBV15
j_call: TRBJ1-2
d_call: NA
clone_size: NA
cdr3_nt: TGTGCCACCAGCAGTGGTCACTATGGCTACACCTTC
cdr3_aa: CATSSGHYGYTF

v_call: TRBV2
j_call: TRBJ2-1
d_call: NA
clone_size: once
cdr3_nt: TGTGCCAGCAGTGAAGCACGCGGATTCGGCAATGAGCAGTTCTTC
cdr3_aa: CASSEARGFGNEQFF

v_call: TRBV12-5
j_call: TRBJ1-4
d_call: NA
clone_size: NA
cdr3_nt: TGTGCTAGTGGTCTTATACACGGACTTCCTGCAACTAATGAAAAACTGTTTTTT
cdr3_aa: CASGLIHGLPATNEKLFF

v_call: TRBV27
j_call: TRBJ2-1
d_call: TRBD2
clone_size: NA
cdr3_nt: TGTGCCAGCAGTGTACGACTAGCGGGAGCTTACAATGAGCAGTTCTTC
cdr3_aa: CASSVRLAGAYNEQFF

v_call: TRBV29-1
j_call: TRBJ1-1
d_call: NA
clone_size: NA
cdr3_nt: TGCAGCGTTGCGGTGGGGTACACTGAAGCTTTCTTT
cdr3_aa: CSVAVGYTEAFF

v_call: TRBV2
j_call: TRBJ2-7
d_call: NA
clone_size: NA
cdr3_nt: TGTGCCAGCAGTGTCTCACAGATCGGGTTCGAGCAGTACTTC
cdr3_aa: CASSVSQIGFEQYF

v_call: TRBV28
j_call: TRBJ2-3
d_call: NA
clone_size: once
cdr3_nt: TGTGCCAGCAGATCTACAGGGACAGATACGCAGTATTTT
cdr3_aa: CASRSTGTDTQYF

v_call: TRBV5-6
j_call: TRBJ1-4
d_call: NA
clone_size: NA
cdr3_nt: TGTGCCAGCAGCCCGAAACGCACGACAGGTGCAACTAATGAAAAACTGTTTTTT
cdr3_aa: CASSPKRTTGATNEKLFF